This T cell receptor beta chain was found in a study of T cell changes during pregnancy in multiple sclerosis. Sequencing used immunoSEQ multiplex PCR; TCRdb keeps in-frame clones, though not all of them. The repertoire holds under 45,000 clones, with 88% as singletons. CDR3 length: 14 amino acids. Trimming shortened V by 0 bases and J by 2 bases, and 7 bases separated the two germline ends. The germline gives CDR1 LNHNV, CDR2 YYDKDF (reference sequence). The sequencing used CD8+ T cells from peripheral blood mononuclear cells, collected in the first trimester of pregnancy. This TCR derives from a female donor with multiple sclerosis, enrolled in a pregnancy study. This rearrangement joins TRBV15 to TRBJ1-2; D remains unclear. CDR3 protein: CATSRDQSNYGYTF. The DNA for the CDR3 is TGTGCCACCAGCAGAGATCAATCCAACTATGGCTACACCTTC.